A single sample is the source of the 10 T cell receptor beta chains below, sequenced in a study of post-analysis software for immune sequencing data. Regarding the study as a whole: There were a handful of TRBV segments more frequent in patients than controls, and TRBV5-6, TRBV5-1 and TRBV20-1 were among them.

The antigens of these receptors remain unknown. Unique molecular identifiers were carried by the TCR beta cDNA libraries. TCRdb re-derived calls from the PCR reads in MiXCR, one entry per CDR3 protein. The top ten clones hold about 6% of a sample with more than 450,000 distinct CDR3 sequences, 34% of them seen once. The sequencing input was blood. The receptor set was obtained from a girl under 18 with multiple sclerosis.

V is TRBV29-1 and J is TRBJ2-7; D remains unclear. Trimming left V 6 bases short and J 2 bases short, with 14 bases between. The CDR3 runs 13 residues. Germline V CDR1 and CDR2: SQVTM, ANQGSEA. The CDR3 region is CSVFLQATYEQYF. The CDR3 DNA follows: TGCAGCGTCTTCCTTCAAGCTACCTACGAGCAGTACTTC.

The chain has TRBV12-3 or TRBV12-4 and TRBJ1-6; unclear D gene. The CDR3 length is 13 residues. Trimming stripped 6 bases from V and 7 bases from J, with 10 bases between. CDR3 coding DNA: TGTGCCAGCAGCTCTGGCCGGAATTCACCCCTCCACTTT. This sequence encodes CASSSGRNSPLHF.

V is TRBV9 and J is TRBJ2-3, with D perhaps matching TRBD2 (5 bases). The CDR3 loop spans 15 amino acids. CDR1 and CDR2 from the germline V gene are SGDLS and YYNGEE. The germline V and J ends were trimmed by 1 base and 2 bases, with 11 bases remaining between them. The CDR3 spells CASSVRSGPTDTQYF. The CDR3 DNA is TGTGCCAGCAGCGTAAGGAGCGGTCCCACAGATACGCAGTATTTT.

There are a few counts of this clonotype. The gene calls are TRBV28 and TRBJ2-2; TRBD1 aligns across 10 bases. The CDR3 sequence is 16 residues long. From germline, CDR1 is MDHEN and CDR2 SYDVKM. V lost 6 bases, J lost 0 bases, and 4 bases stayed unmatched. The chain's CDR3 is CASRRGQGANTGELFF. CDR3 DNA: TGTGCCAGCAGACGAGGACAGGGGGCGAACACCGGGGAGCTGTTTTTT.

The chain joins TRBV7-9 to TRBJ2-2, with 10 positions matching TRBD1. V was pared by 4 bases and J by 4 bases, with 15 bases of the junction left unmatched. This CDR3 spans 19 amino acids. Germline CDR1 is SEHNR and CDR2 is FQNEAQ (reference sequence). This CDR3 is CASSSPWDRGILGTGELFF. The CDR3 DNA reads TGTGCCAGCAGCTCACCCTGGGACAGGGGAATCTTAGGCACCGGGGAGCTGTTTTTT.

The chain combines TRBV9 with TRBJ1-6; D ambiguous. Germline-derived CDR1 and CDR2 are SGDLS and YYNGEE. This CDR3 spans 13 amino acids. The CDR3 DNA sequence: TGTGTCAGTGGGGATCCGGAGAATTCACCCCTCCACTTT. Translating gives CVSGDPENSPLHF.

The chain carries TRBV5-1 and TRBJ2-7; D is unresolved. Germline CDR1 reads SGHRS; CDR2 reads YFSETQ. The CDR3 spans 13 residues. Trimming removed 0 bases at V and 7 bases at J, with 11 bases between. CDR3 sequence: CASSLVGSNEQYF. CDR3 nucleotide sequence: TGCGCCAGCAGCTTGGTAGGGTCCAATGAGCAGTACTTC. Combining the CDR3 with reference TRBV5-1 and TRBJ2-7 gives the whole variable domain KAGVTQTPRYLIKTRGQQVTLSCSPISGHRSVSWYQQTPGQGLQFLFEYFSETQRNKGNFPGRFSGRQFSNSRSEMNVSTLELGDSALYLCASSLVGSNEQYFGPGTRLTVT.

On this clonotype itself: The junction shows a germline mismatch at one end, possibly a read error. V is TRBV6-2 or TRBV6-3 and J is TRBJ2-7; D unresolved. The J call may be incorrect, as the DNA end agrees better with TRBJ2-5. CDR1 and CDR2 from the germline V gene are MNHEY and SVGEGT. CDR3 size: 13 residues. This CDR3 reads CANSFRAVETQYF. CDR3 coding DNA: TGTGCCAACAGTTTTCGGGCCGTGGAGACCCAGTACTTC.

The V and J genes are TRBV5-5 and TRBJ2-6; no clear D. The CDR3 runs 15 residues. Looked up from germline, CDR1 is SGHKS and CDR2 is YYEKEE (reference sequence). V shed 3 bases and J shed 1 base, with 8 bases lying between them. The CDR3 is CASSSDGSGANVLTF. Here the CDR3 DNA reads TGTGCCAGCAGCTCGGACGGGTCTGGGGCCAACGTCCTGACTTTC.

The J gene is TRBJ2-6, the V gene TRBV6-5, with TRBD1 identical over 7 bases. Germline V gene lookup returns CDR1 MNHEY and CDR2 SVGAGI. The CDR3 length is 16 residues. V dropped 0 bases and J dropped 3; count of bases not matched to a gene: 2. This CDR3 reads CASSYSRGLGANVLTF. The CDR3 nucleotides read TGTGCCAGCAGTTACTCTAGGGGGCTTGGGGCCAACGTCCTGACTTTC.